This is a list of T cell receptor beta chains from one sample in a study of cytomegalovirus exposure and HLA in healthy donors. Method: immunoSEQ multiplex PCR; TCRdb's copy keeps in-frame clones and lacks some. The profile covers 120,000 or so clones, with 89% appearing a single time and 2% to 2.5% taken by the ten largest. Sequencing was carried out using PBMCs. Receptors were obtained from a woman aged 18-29 years in good health and CMV-seronegative. Both conserved end residues are trimmed from each CDR3. Fields, in order: J gene, D gene, clone size, V gene, CDR3 protein. D genes are given only for firm matches. For some rows the clone size is stated as once, few or many, or as a class when expanded; others skip it.

j_gene: TRBJ1-4
d_gene: NA
abundance: once
v_gene: TRBV6-1
CDR3aa: ASTSNTGYREKLF

j_gene: TRBJ2-5
d_gene: NA
abundance: NA
v_gene: TRBV7-2
CDR3aa: ASSLAFRETQY

j_gene: TRBJ2-3
d_gene: TRBD1
abundance: NA
v_gene: TRBV9
CDR3aa: ASSVEGRGRGDTQY

j_gene: TRBJ2-5
d_gene: TRBD2
abundance: NA
v_gene: TRBV28
CDR3aa: ASSMRLAETQY

j_gene: TRBJ2-1
d_gene: TRBD2
abundance: once
v_gene: TRBV7-8
CDR3aa: ASSLTSSGEGYEQF

j_gene: TRBJ2-2
d_gene: TRBD2
abundance: NA
v_gene: TRBV19
CDR3aa: ASRLAGENTGELF

j_gene: TRBJ1-2
d_gene: TRBD1
abundance: NA
v_gene: TRBV5-6
CDR3aa: ASSLDQTGWGGYT

j_gene: TRBJ2-1
d_gene: NA
abundance: NA
v_gene: TRBV5-1
CDR3aa: ASSLYSPNEQF

j_gene: TRBJ2-1
d_gene: NA
abundance: NA
v_gene: TRBV29-1
CDR3aa: SATRWNEQF

j_gene: TRBJ2-7
d_gene: TRBD2
abundance: few
v_gene: TRBV7-2
CDR3aa: ASSLAASGSYEQY

j_gene: TRBJ1-2
d_gene: NA
abundance: NA
v_gene: TRBV7-9
CDR3aa: ASSLELSDRGTNYGYT

j_gene: TRBJ1-3
d_gene: TRBD1
abundance: NA
v_gene: TRBV6-5
CDR3aa: ASSLTGAGNTIY

j_gene: TRBJ1-1
d_gene: NA
abundance: NA
v_gene: TRBV7-9
CDR3aa: ASSLEKGSGTEAF

j_gene: TRBJ2-7
d_gene: NA
abundance: once
v_gene: TRBV7-6
CDR3aa: ASSLNRIEEQY

j_gene: TRBJ2-7
d_gene: TRBD1
abundance: NA
v_gene: TRBV6-1
CDR3aa: ASRPTGTDSYEQY

j_gene: TRBJ2-1
d_gene: TRBD1
abundance: NA
v_gene: TRBV23-1
CDR3aa: ASSQSFTSDRGRLADYNEQF

j_gene: TRBJ1-1
d_gene: NA
abundance: NA
v_gene: TRBV29-1
CDR3aa: SVANRMNTEAF

j_gene: TRBJ2-3
d_gene: NA
abundance: NA
v_gene: TRBV5-1
CDR3aa: ASSQNTDTQY

j_gene: TRBJ1-1
d_gene: TRBD1
abundance: NA
v_gene: TRBV7-9
CDR3aa: ASRTDRAGTEAF

j_gene: TRBJ1-1
d_gene: NA
abundance: NA
v_gene: TRBV6-5
CDR3aa: ASSKTVFEAF

j_gene: TRBJ2-5
d_gene: TRBD1
abundance: once
v_gene: TRBV5-1
CDR3aa: ASSQLPGQETQY

j_gene: TRBJ2-1
d_gene: TRBD1
abundance: NA
v_gene: TRBV7-2
CDR3aa: ASSLRGRGTAYNEQF

j_gene: TRBJ1-1
d_gene: NA
abundance: once
v_gene: TRBV15
CDR3aa: ATSRDSLDFQKRTEAF

j_gene: TRBJ2-1
d_gene: NA
abundance: NA
v_gene: TRBV5-1
CDR3aa: ASSLVGDGYNEQF

j_gene: TRBJ2-5
d_gene: NA
abundance: NA
v_gene: TRBV2
CDR3aa: ASRGWETQY

j_gene: TRBJ1-2
d_gene: TRBD1
abundance: NA
v_gene: TRBV5-6
CDR3aa: ASSFTGDGYT

j_gene: TRBJ1-2
d_gene: NA
abundance: NA
v_gene: TRBV14
CDR3aa: ASSHSARRGTPTYGYT

j_gene: TRBJ2-1
d_gene: NA
abundance: once
v_gene: TRBV5-1
CDR3aa: ASSLVRSRDYNEQF

j_gene: TRBJ2-2
d_gene: NA
abundance: few
v_gene: TRBV10-2
CDR3aa: ASFGPRANGELF

j_gene: TRBJ2-1
d_gene: NA
abundance: NA
v_gene: TRBV4-1
CDR3aa: ASSQQGGLLYNEQF

j_gene: TRBJ2-7
d_gene: TRBD2
abundance: NA
v_gene: TRBV6-5
CDR3aa: ASASGSGSYEQY

j_gene: TRBJ2-5
d_gene: TRBD2
abundance: NA
v_gene: TRBV30
CDR3aa: AWRLAGRETQY